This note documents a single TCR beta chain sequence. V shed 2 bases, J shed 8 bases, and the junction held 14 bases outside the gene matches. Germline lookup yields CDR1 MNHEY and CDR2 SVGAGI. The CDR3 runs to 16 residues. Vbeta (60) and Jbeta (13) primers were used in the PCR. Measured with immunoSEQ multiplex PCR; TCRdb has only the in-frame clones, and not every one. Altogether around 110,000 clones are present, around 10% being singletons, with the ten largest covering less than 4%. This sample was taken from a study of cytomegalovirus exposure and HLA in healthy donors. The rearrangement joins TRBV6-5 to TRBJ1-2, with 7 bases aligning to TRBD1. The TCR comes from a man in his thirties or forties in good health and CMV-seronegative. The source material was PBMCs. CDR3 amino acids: CASSYEESQGIKGYTF. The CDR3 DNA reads TGTGCCAGCAGTTACGAGGAATCACAGGGGATTAAGGGCTACACCTTC.